One sample yielded the 30 T cell receptor beta chains listed below, sequenced in a study of Graves' ophthalmopathy and Graves' hyperthyroidism. Investigators amplified TCR beta CDR3 regions from RNA transcripts. After a first-round RT-PCR with HTBI primers, a second-round multiplex PCR was run. Using its own MiXCR run on the multiplex PCR reads, TCRdb lists one record per CDR3 protein. In the table there are 660,000 or so distinct CDR3 sequences, over 40% of which are singletons. The sample comprised peripheral blood. The receptors derive from an adult man with Graves' ophthalmopathy.

The chain links TRBV29-1 to TRBJ2-5; TRBD1 is a possible D gene (5 bases). The CDR3 runs 12 residues. V was cut by 8 bases and J by 2 bases, with 12 bases left in between. Germline-derived CDR1 and CDR2 are SQVTM and ANQGSEA. The CDR3, as DNA: TGCAGCTTAGCACAGGATCAAGAGACCCAGTACTTC. Residues: CSLAQDQETQYF.

This clonotype showed up just a few times. The CDR3 here is CASSPRGTTTFTEAFF. The CDR3, as DNA: TGTGCCAGCAGCCCGAGGGGGACCACCACCTTCACTGAAGCTTTCTTT. V and J are TRBV7-9 and TRBJ1-1; TRBD1 might be the D (6 bases). The CDR3 sequence is 16 residues long. With 5 bases removed from V and 4 bases from J, the gap between germline ends came to 20 bases. From germline, CDR1 is SEHNR and CDR2 FQNEAQ (reference sequence).

The rearrangement uses TRBV4-2 and TRBJ1-3, with TRBD1 matching over 7 bases. This CDR3 region has 15 residues. V trimming: 5 bases; J trimming: 1 base; junction bases outside the gene matches: 5. From germline, CDR1 is LGHNA and CDR2 YNFKEQ. The CDR3 loop is CASSYVRGSGNTIYF. The CDR3 DNA follows: TGTGCCAGCAGCTACGTCAGGGGGTCTGGAAACACCATATATTTT.

Ten or more counts support this clonotype. V usage is TRBV29-1 and J usage is TRBJ1-2; D unclear. Trimming took 0 bases from V and 7 from J, leaving 12 bases between them. The CDR3 covers 13 residues. Germline assignment: CDR1 SQVTM and CDR2 ANQGSEA. The CDR3 is CSVEDLKGLGYTF. CDR3 coding DNA: TGCAGCGTTGAAGATCTAAAGGGCCTTGGCTACACCTTC.

This sequence joins TRBV29-1 and TRBJ2-7, with unresolved D. Germline V CDR1 and CDR2: SQVTM, ANQGSEA. The CDR3 is 12 amino acids. V was trimmed by 4 bases and J by 0 bases, leaving 7 bases between them. CDR3 in DNA: TGCAGCGTTGGGGTCCCCTCCTACGAGCAGTACTTC. Protein product: CSVGVPSYEQYF.

This clonotype was observed many times. CDR3 sequence: CASRQDHSGNTIYF. The DNA for the CDR3 is TGTGCCAGCAGACAAGACCACTCTGGAAACACCATATATTTT. The rearrangement links TRBV12-3 or TRBV12-4 to TRBJ1-3; no clear D. The CDR3 covers 14 residues. Trimming took 6 bases from V and 0 from J, leaving 9 bases between them.

The chain employs TRBV7-9 and TRBJ2-5; D not resolved. V lost 0 bases, J lost 5 bases, and 13 bases lay in between. The CDR3 loop spans 15 amino acids. In germline, CDR1 is SEHNR, CDR2 FQNEAQ (reference sequence). For the CDR3, the DNA is TGTGCCAGCAGCTTAGCTCTCCCAAATTGGGAGACCCAGTACTTC. It encodes CASSLALPNWETQYF.

The gene calls are TRBV4-1 and TRBJ1-5, with 7 nucleotides matching TRBD1. Germline V lookup: CDR1 MGHRA, CDR2 YSYEKL. The CDR3 is 15 amino acids. Trimming at V came to 0 bases and at J to 6 bases, leaving 5 bases not matched to a gene. The DNA of the CDR3 is TGCGCCAGCAGCCAAGATGACAGGGAGGGTCAGCCCCAGCATTTT. It translates to CASSQDDREGQPQHF.

This chain uses TRBV2 with TRBJ2-5, with 7 bases matching TRBD2. After removal of 2 bases from V and 5 bases from J, the junction contained 11 bases not matched to a gene. This CDR3 spans 16 amino acids. Germline CDR1 reads SNHLY; CDR2 reads FYNNEI. This CDR3 reads CASSELGGSIGETQYF. The CDR3 DNA sequence: TGTGCCAGCAGTGAATTGGGGGGGAGTATAGGCGAGACCCAGTACTTC.

Points on this clonotype: One base away lies a much larger clone, so this may be a sequencing read error. The CDR3 DNA sequence: TGTGCCAGCAGTACACAGGGTAGGGACACTGACGCTTTCTTT. Its translation is CASSTQGRDTDAFF. This chain uses TRBV7-2 with TRBJ1-1, with TRBD1 as a possible D gene (6 bases). CDR1 and CDR2 from the germline V gene are SGHTA and FQGNSA. The CDR3 loop spans 14 amino acids.

The chain employs TRBV10-3 and TRBJ2-2; 7 nucleotides line up with TRBD1. The V segment lost 2 bases and the J segment 2 bases; nucleotides outside the gene matches: 2. The CDR3 has 15 residues. Germline V lookup: CDR1 ENHRY, CDR2 SYGVKD. This CDR3 reads CAISEQGVNTGELFF. Written as DNA, the CDR3 is TGTGCCATCAGTGAGCAGGGGGTAAACACCGGGGAGCTGTTTTTT.

This clonotype came up a few times. An end of the junction does not agree with germline; a read error may underlie this. This chain joins TRBV10-3 and TRBJ2-7; D is undetermined. CDR1 and CDR2 (germline): ENHRY, SYGVKD. This CDR3 is built from 15 residues. The CDR3 protein is CASSEYNSPFAEQYF. In nucleotides, the CDR3 is TGTGCCAGCAGTGAATATAACAGTCCGTTCGCCGAGCAGTACTTC.

This clonotype was detected ten times or more. CDR3 bases: TGTGCCAGCAGTGAACAGGGGGGAAGGACCTACGAGCAGTACTTC. This gives the protein CASSEQGGRTYEQYF. The chain uses TRBV2 and TRBJ2-7; maybe TRBD1 (7 bases). This CDR3 has 15 amino acids. From germline, CDR1 is SNHLY and CDR2 FYNNEI. Trimming took 2 bases from V and 2 from J, leaving 13 bases between them.

This clonotype occurred once. The V call is TRBV3-1, the J call TRBJ1-4; possible D gene TRBD1, 6 bases. V dropped 5 bases and J dropped 7 bases, with 14 bases sitting between them. The length of the CDR3 is 14 residues. The V gene's germline CDR1 is LGHDT and CDR2 YNNKEL (reference sequence). The CDR3 DNA reads as TGTGCCAGCAGCACGACAGGAAGGGGTGAAAAACTGTTTTTT. Translation: CASSTTGRGEKLFF.

Details on this clonotype: At one end the junction does not follow the germline gene, possibly because of a read error. The J gene is TRBJ1-2, the V gene TRBV7-8; D perhaps matches TRBD1 (6 bases). Germline V gene data show CDR1 as SGHVS and CDR2 as FQNEAQ. The CDR3 runs to 13 residues. The CDR3 loop reads CASSPRDWDNVHF. CDR3 nucleotide sequence: TGTGCCAGCAGTCCCCGGGACTGGGACAACGTTCACTTC.

This clonotype was found many times. The V and J genes are TRBV29-1 and TRBJ1-1; no clear D gene. Per the germline V gene, CDR1 is SQVTM and CDR2 is ANQGSEA. CDR3 length: 10 residues. Trimming pared 6 bases from V and 1 base from J, leaving 3 bases between. CDR3 protein: CSVKNTEAFF. DNA for the CDR3: TGCAGCGTGAAGAACACTGAAGCTTTCTTT.

This clonotype was counted at least ten times. The J gene is TRBJ1-5, the V gene TRBV4-2, with D possibly being TRBD1 (5 bases). Germline V gives CDR1 LGHNA, CDR2 YNFKEQ. The CDR3 sequence is 13 residues long. V lost 1 base and J lost 7, with 8 bases in between. The CDR3 loop is CASSQAGHQPQHF. The DNA for the CDR3 is TGTGCCAGCAGCCAAGCAGGACACCAGCCCCAGCATTTT.

V gene TRBV15 combines with J gene TRBJ1-5, with D maybe TRBD1 (5 bases). Trimming took off 3 bases at V and 7 bases at J, with 13 bases between the two ends. The length of the CDR3 is 14 residues. CDR1 is LNHNV, CDR2 YYDKDF, per germline (reference sequence). CDR3 protein: CATSSSGPMQPQHF. For the CDR3, the DNA is TGTGCCACCAGCAGCTCGGGGCCGATGCAGCCCCAGCATTTT.

In its sample, this clonotype was seen many times. The V and J genes are TRBV7-3 and TRBJ2-7; no clear D. There are 14 residues in the CDR3. The germline V gene encodes CDR1 SGHTA and CDR2 FQGTGA. V lost 0 bases, J lost 7 bases, and 13 bases lay in between. CDR3 sequence (DNA): TGTGCCAGCAGCTTAACGAGCCAACTGTGGGAGCAGTACTTC. It encodes CASSLTSQLWEQYF.

This clonotype was seen ten or more times. The chain recombines TRBV5-1 with TRBJ1-1; no firm D call. Germline CDR1 is SGHRS and CDR2 is YFSETQ. The CDR3 has 12 residues. Trimming stripped 4 bases from V and 4 bases from J, with 8 bases between. CDR3 DNA: TGCGCCAGCAGCCAAGTTGGCACTGAAGCTTTCTTT. It is translated as CASSQVGTEAFF. Based on the CDR3 plus reference TRBV5-1 and TRBJ1-1, the full variable domain is KAGVTQTPRYLIKTRGQQVTLSCSPISGHRSVSWYQQTPGQGLQFLFEYFSETQRNKGNFPGRFSGRQFSNSRSEMNVSTLELGDSALYLCASSQVGTEAFFGQGTRLTVV.

This clonotype was seen ten or more times. The chain links TRBV2 to TRBJ2-7, with 8 bases lining up with TRBD2. The V segment lost 1 base and the J segment 3 bases; nucleotides outside the gene matches: 8. CDR3 length: 16 amino acids. CDR1 is SNHLY and CDR2 is FYNNEI in the germline V gene. The CDR3 DNA sequence: TGTGCCAGCAGTGAAGGTCAAGCTAGCGGGTACTACGAGCAGTACTTC. Its translation is CASSEGQASGYYEQYF. The variable domain in full, with the rest retrieved from reference TRBV2 and TRBJ2-7, is EPEVTQTPSHQVTQMGQEVILRCVPISNHLYFYWYRQILGQKVEFLVSFYNNEISEKSEIFDDQFSVERPDGSNFTLKIRSTKLEDSAMYFCASSEGQASGYYEQYFGPGTRLTVT.

The V gene is TRBV12-3 or TRBV12-4, the J gene TRBJ2-6; D is uncertain. The CDR3 runs to 15 residues. Trimming cost V 3 bases and J 1 base, with 7 bases left between them. CDR3 in amino acids: CASSLEISGANVLTF. The CDR3 nucleotides are TGTGCCAGCAGTTTGGAGATATCTGGGGCCAACGTCCTGACTTTC.

The chain links TRBV6-5 to TRBJ2-2; D is unclear. The V end was cut by 7 bases, the J end by 6 bases, with 9 bases between. The germline gives CDR1 MNHEY, CDR2 SVGAGI. The CDR3 loop spans 12 amino acids. The chain's CDR3 is CASNLDAGELFF. The CDR3 region has the DNA TGTGCCAGCAATCTCGACGCCGGGGAGCTGTTTTTT.

Concerning this clonotype: A much larger clone sits a single nucleotide away, making a read error possible. Given the absence of the conserved phenylalanine or tryptophan at the CDR3 end, a read error is likely. The chain has TRBV7-2 and TRBJ1-5, with D uncertain. Trimming took off 2 bases at V and 0 bases at J, with 11 bases between the two ends. CDR1 SGHTA and CDR2 FQGNSA come from the germline V gene. The CDR3 length is 16 residues. Written as DNA, the CDR3 is TGTGCCAGCAGCTTAAGAAGGACTGATAGCAATCAGCCCCAGCATTCT. Protein product: CASSLRRTDSNQPQHS.

This rearrangement joins TRBV10-2 to TRBJ2-6; 7 nucleotides match TRBD1. CDR1 WSHSY and CDR2 SAAADI come from the germline V gene. This CDR3 spans 15 amino acids. V shed 10 bases, J shed 0 bases, and the junction held 6 bases outside the gene matches. The CDR3 loop is CATQGGSSGANVLTF. CDR3 sequence (DNA): TGCGCCACCCAAGGGGGCTCCTCTGGGGCCAACGTCCTGACTTTC.

With regard to this clonotype: One junction end disagrees with the germline gene, perhaps due to a read error. The chain links TRBV7-3 to TRBJ2-7; D might be TRBD1 (6 bases). The CDR3 has 15 residues. Germline CDR1 reads SGHTA; CDR2 reads FQGTGA. The CDR3 protein is CASSQRTATSYKQYF. The CDR3 bases are TGCGCCAGCAGCCAACGGACAGCTACCTCCTACAAGCAGTACTTC.

In this sample, this clonotype turned up once. J is TRBJ2-6 and V is TRBV29-1, with 8 bases that match TRBD1. Per the germline V gene, CDR1 is SQVTM and CDR2 is ANQGSEA. J lost 2 bases, V lost 8 bases, and 5 bases had no gene match. This CDR3 is built from 14 residues. The CDR3 nucleotides are TGCAGCTCACTACAGGGGGCTGGGGCCAACGTCCTGACTTTC. Translating gives CSSLQGAGANVLTF.

This chain joins TRBV29-1 and TRBJ2-7; 7 nucleotides match TRBD2. Germline V gives CDR1 SQVTM, CDR2 ANQGSEA. J gave up 1 base and V 7 bases, and 7 bases lay outside the gene matches. This CDR3 region has 13 residues. This CDR3 is CSAGGRRSYEQYF. CDR3 DNA: TGCAGCGCGGGGGGTCGTCGGTCCTACGAGCAGTACTTC.

V is TRBV25-1 and J is TRBJ1-2, with 7 bases that match TRBD1. V dropped 4 bases and J dropped 4; count of bases not matched to a gene: 6. This CDR3 is 14 amino acids long. Germline CDR1 MGHDK, CDR2 SYGVNS. The CDR3 region has the DNA TGTGCCAGCAGTGGAGGGGGCGGAGGCTATGGCTACACCTTC. Amino acids: CASSGGGGGYGYTF.

The V gene is TRBV20-1, the J gene TRBJ1-4; D is undetermined. V lost 0 bases to trimming and J lost 4 bases, with 6 bases between them. The germline V gene encodes CDR1 DFQATT and CDR2 SNEGSKA (reference sequence). The CDR3 totals 13 residues. The DNA of the CDR3 is TGCAGTGCTAGAGATACGCTTAATGAAAAACTGTTTTTT. Amino acid sequence: CSARDTLNEKLFF.